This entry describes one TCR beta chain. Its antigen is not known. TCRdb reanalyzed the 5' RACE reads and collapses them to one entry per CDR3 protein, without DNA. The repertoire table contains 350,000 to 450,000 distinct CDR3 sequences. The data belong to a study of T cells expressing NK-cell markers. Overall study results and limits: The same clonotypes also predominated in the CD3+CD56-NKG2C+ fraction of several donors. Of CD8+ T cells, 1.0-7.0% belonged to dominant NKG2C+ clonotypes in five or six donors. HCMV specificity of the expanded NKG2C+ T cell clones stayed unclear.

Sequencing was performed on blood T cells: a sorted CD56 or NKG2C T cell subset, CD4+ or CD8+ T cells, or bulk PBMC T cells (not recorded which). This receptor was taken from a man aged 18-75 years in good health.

The CDR3 region is CAWSPGGSYGYTF. This chain uses TRBV30 with TRBJ1-2; lacking DNA, the TRBD1 call made by TCRdb goes unchecked. The germline V gene encodes CDR1 GTSNPN and CDR2 SVGIG (reference sequence). The CDR3 is 13 amino acids.